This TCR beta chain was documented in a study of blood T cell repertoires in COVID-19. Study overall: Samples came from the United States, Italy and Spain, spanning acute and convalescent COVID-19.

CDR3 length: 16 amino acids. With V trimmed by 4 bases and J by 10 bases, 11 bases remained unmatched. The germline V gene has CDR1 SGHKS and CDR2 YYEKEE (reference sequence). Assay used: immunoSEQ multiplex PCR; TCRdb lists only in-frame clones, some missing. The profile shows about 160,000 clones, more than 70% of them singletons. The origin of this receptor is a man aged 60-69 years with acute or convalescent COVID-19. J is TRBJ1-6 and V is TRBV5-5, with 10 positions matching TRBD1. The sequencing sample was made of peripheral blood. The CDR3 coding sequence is TGTGCCAGCAGCCCGGCGGGACAGGGGACCGCCTCACCCCTCCACTTT. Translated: CASSPAGQGTASPLHF.